This is a list of T cell receptor beta chains from one sample in a study of blood T cell repertoires in COVID-19. Libraries were prepared by immunoSEQ multiplex PCR; TCRdb keeps only in-frame clonotypes and omits some of them. The sample carries about 220,000 clones, 70% to 90% recorded once. Material: peripheral blood. These receptors originate from a man aged 25 to 45 who had recovered from COVID-19. Both conserved end residues are part of each CDR3. The D gene is left open where the match is weak. Not all rows give a size; the values are once, few, many and, for expanded clones, a class.

J gene	clone size	V gene	D gene	CDR3 protein	CDR3 DNA
TRBJ1-2	NA	TRBV25-1	TRBD1	CASSEPGTGYGYTF	TGTGCCAGCAGTGAACCCGGGACAGGGTATGGCTACACCTTC
TRBJ2-3	NA	TRBV27	TRBD2	CASSLDAGLAGGPTDTQYF	TGTGCCAGCAGTTTGGACGCGGGACTAGCGGGGGGGCCGACAGATACGCAGTATTTT
TRBJ1-1	NA	TRBV12-3/TRBV12-4	NA	CASSLNFREAFF	TGTGCCAGCAGTTTAAACTTTCGTGAAGCTTTCTTT
TRBJ1-5	NA	TRBV5-8	TRBD1	CASSSGRDSISNQPQHF	TGTGCCAGCAGCTCGGGGCGGGACAGCATTAGCAATCAGCCCCAGCATTTT
TRBJ1-4	once	TRBV5-1	NA	CASSLATGLNEKLFF	TGCGCCAGCAGCTTGGCAACAGGGCTTAATGAAAAACTGTTTTTT
TRBJ2-4	NA	TRBV9	NA	CASSPPQENIQYF	TGTGCCAGCTCCCCCCCACAGGAGAACATTCAGTACTTC
TRBJ2-4	once	TRBV5-1	TRBD2	CASSLTSGGGDIQYF	TGCGCCAGCAGCTTGACTAGCGGGGGTGGTGACATTCAGTACTTC
TRBJ2-5	NA	TRBV5-1	TRBD2	CASSAEPGLAGGQETQYF	TGCGCCAGCAGCGCTGAACCGGGACTAGCGGGAGGGCAAGAGACCCAGTACTTC
TRBJ1-1	many	TRBV7-8	TRBD1	CASSSRDRDLDTEAFF	TGTGCCAGCAGTTCCCGGGACAGAGATTTGGACACTGAAGCTTTCTTT
TRBJ1-1	NA	TRBV4-3	TRBD1	CASSQAHRGAMNTEAFF	TGCGCCAGCAGCCAAGCACACAGGGGCGCAATGAACACTGAAGCTTTCTTT
TRBJ2-3	few	TRBV30	NA	CASLGGRGGTSGDTQYF	TGTGCCTCATTGGGAGGAAGGGGGGGTACCTCAGGTGATACGCAGTATTTT
TRBJ2-7	NA	TRBV11-3	TRBD1	CASSAGTGAYEQYF	TGTGCCAGCAGCGCGGGGACAGGCGCCTACGAGCAGTACTTC
TRBJ2-5	NA	TRBV4-2	TRBD2	CASSPRVAGDLYF	TGTGCCAGCAGCCCCAGGGTAGCGGGGGACCTATACTTC
TRBJ2-7	NA	TRBV16	NA	CASSQSPTGYEQYF	TGTGCCAGCAGCCAATCGCCTACAGGGTACGAGCAGTACTTC
TRBJ2-3	NA	TRBV25-1	TRBD2	CASSEYGGGSTDTQYF	TGTGCCAGCAGTGAATACGGGGGGGGGAGCACAGATACGCAGTATTTT
TRBJ2-1	NA	TRBV27	TRBD2	CASSLGTSFAEQFF	TGTGCCAGCAGTTTAGGGACTAGTTTTGCGGAGCAGTTCTTC
TRBJ1-3	NA	TRBV6-5	TRBD1	CASSYSRDSAGNTIYF	TGTGCCAGCAGTTATTCTAGGGACAGTGCTGGAAACACCATATATTTT
TRBJ1-1	NA	TRBV10-3	TRBD1	CAISATQGLGNTEAFF	TGTGCCATCAGTGCCACACAGGGGCTGGGGAACACTGAAGCTTTCTTT
TRBJ2-3	NA	TRBV5-1	TRBD1	CASSSGGFATDTQYF	TGCGCCAGCAGCTCAGGGGGTTTTGCCACAGATACGCAGTATTTT
TRBJ2-7	NA	TRBV15	NA	CATSRDRGYEQYF	TGTGCCACCAGCAGAGACAGGGGTTACGAGCAGTACTTC
TRBJ1-2	once	TRBV30	NA	CAWSGVMGNYGYTF	TGTGCCTGGAGCGGAGTAATGGGTAACTATGGCTACACCTTC
TRBJ1-2	NA	TRBV11-3	TRBD1	CASSLGTGDGYTF	TGTGCCAGCAGCTTGGGGACAGGGGATGGCTACACCTTC
TRBJ2-7	NA	TRBV12-3/TRBV12-4	NA	CASTSPGGEQYF	TGTGCCAGCACCTCTCCCGGAGGTGAGCAGTACTTC
TRBJ1-1	once	TRBV2	NA	CASRGDGTEAFF	TGTGCCAGCCGAGGTGATGGCACTGAAGCTTTCTTT
TRBJ1-5	NA	TRBV18	TRBD1	CATSARGQGLTGNQPQHF	TGTGCCACCTCCGCCCGGGGACAGGGACTAACAGGCAATCAGCCCCAGCATTTT
TRBJ1-5	NA	TRBV7-8	NA	CASSRGAGNSNQPQHF	TGTGCCAGCAGCAGAGGGGCAGGTAATAGCAATCAGCCCCAGCATTTT
TRBJ2-7	NA	TRBV5-6	TRBD2	CASRGAGRELPNEQYF	TGTGCCAGCAGGGGGGCCGGGAGGGAGCTCCCCAACGAGCAGTACTTC
TRBJ1-5	once	TRBV28	NA	CASSLYFPQHF	TGTGCCAGCAGTCTCTATTTTCCCCAGCATTTT
TRBJ1-2	NA	TRBV29-1	TRBD1	CSAVGQGYGYGYTF	TGCAGCGCCGTGGGACAGGGTTATGGCTATGGCTACACCTTC
TRBJ2-1	NA	TRBV9	TRBD2	CASSVHPSGGAWEQFF	TGTGCCAGCAGCGTCCATCCTAGCGGGGGGGCCTGGGAGCAGTTCTTC
TRBJ1-5	NA	TRBV6-1	NA	CASSDQQPQHF	TGTGCCAGCAGTGATCAACAGCCCCAGCATTTT